The T cell receptor beta chain under discussion was sequenced for a study of cytomegalovirus exposure and HLA in healthy donors. PCR employed 60 Vbeta and 13 Jbeta primers. The table came from immunoSEQ multiplex PCR; TCRdb's copy has only in-frame clones and leaves some out. Of approximately 190,000 clones listed, approximately 80% were seen once; the top ten hold roughly 13%. Study conclusions and caveats: As a later analysis showed, several of the most significant clusters appeared to be linked to common viral pathogens. One later analysis reportedly identified an Asian-associated ancestry cluster that showed fewer N-insertions than the roughly 600-donor mean. Reportedly, HLA-A and HLA-B alleles of most subjects were accurately predicted from TCR beta.

Notes on this clone: The antigen is unknown.

Trimming removed 3 bases from V and 5 bases from J, with 12 bases in between. The germline V gene has CDR1 SGHRS and CDR2 YFSETQ. The CDR3 is 13 amino acids. The TCR comes from a woman aged 30 to 39 in good health and CMV-seropositive. The specimen sequenced was PBMCs. The J gene is TRBJ2-7, the V gene TRBV5-1, with D maybe TRBD1 (5 bases). CDR3 in DNA: TGCGCCAGCAGCTCAGGGTCCGTTGACGAGCAGTACTTC. Encoded protein: CASSSGSVDEQYF.